One and the same sample provided the 29 T cell receptor beta chains below, sequenced in a study of early T cells in non-severe SARS-CoV-2 infection. Via MiXCR, TCRdb re-called the 5' RACE reads, giving one row per CDR3 protein. The sample carries tens of thousands of distinct CDR3 sequences, around 5.6% recorded once. The specimen was whole blood. The receptors were sampled from an adult who was a healthcare worker with PCR-confirmed SARS-CoV-2 infection or an uninfected control (not recorded which).

A remark on this clonotype: A much larger clonotype is one base distant, so this may be a read error. The rearrangement uses TRBV19 and TRBJ2-7; perhaps TRBD2 as D (6 bases). Germline-derived CDR1 and CDR2 are LNHDA and SQIVND (reference sequence). This CDR3 has 15 amino acids. Trimming removed 8 bases at V and 0 bases at J, with 17 bases between. Here the CDR3 reads CASRLDGGASYEQYF. Written as DNA, the CDR3 is TGTGCCAGTCGTTTGGACGGCGGGGCCTCCTACGAGCAGTACTTC. Using reference TRBV19 and TRBJ2-7 for the parts outside the CDR3, the full variable domain is DGGITQSPKYLFRKEGQNVTLSCEQNLNHDAMYWYRQDPGQGLRLIYYSQIVNDFQKGDIAEGYSVSREKKESFPLTVTSAQKNPTAFYLCASRLDGGASYEQYFGPGTRLTVT.

This clonotype has ten or more counts. A junction boundary mismatches the germline segment, possibly from a read error. The V and J genes are TRBV20-1 and TRBJ2-1; D is unresolved. Germline assignment: CDR1 DFQATT and CDR2 SNEGSKA (reference sequence). The CDR3 totals 13 residues. The CDR3 DNA follows: TGCAGTGCTAGAGGGTTAACCTACAATGAGCAGATCTTC. Residues: CSARGLTYNEQIF.

The chain employs TRBV7-6 and TRBJ2-5; D is uncertain. The V gene's germline CDR1 is SGHVS and CDR2 FNYEAQ. This CDR3 region has 13 residues. V dropped 4 bases and J dropped 0 bases, with 6 bases sitting between them. CDR3 DNA: TGTGCCAGCAGCTCGGGTAACCAAGAGACCCAGTACTTC. Protein sequence: CASSSGNQETQYF.

This clonotype occurred many times. The chain joins TRBV7-2 to TRBJ2-3; D is unresolved. Trimming took 2 bases from V and 2 from J, leaving 11 bases between them. The V gene's germline CDR1 is SGHTA and CDR2 FQGNSA. The CDR3 is 15 amino acids. The CDR3 spells CASSLIGLTTDTQYF. CDR3 bases: TGTGCCAGCAGCTTAATCGGCCTCACCACAGATACGCAGTATTTT.

This clonotype was counted at least ten times. This rearrangement joins TRBV29-1 to TRBJ1-2; 9 nucleotides match TRBD1. The CDR3 sequence is 12 residues long. J gave up 9 bases and V 2 bases, and 4 bases lay outside the gene matches. The germline CDR1 and CDR2 sequences are SQVTM and ANQGSEA. CDR3 amino acids: CSVERTGERYTF. The CDR3 nucleotides are TGCAGCGTTGAACGGACAGGGGAGCGCTACACCTTC.

The genes are TRBV4-1 and TRBJ1-4; no reliable D call. Trimming removed 8 bases from V and 0 bases from J, with 10 bases in between. This CDR3 is 14 amino acids long. Germline V lookup: CDR1 MGHRA, CDR2 YSYEKL. The CDR3 coding sequence is TGCGCCAGCTCCTTGGATGCAACTAATGAAAAACTGTTTTTT. Its protein is CASSLDATNEKLFF.

This clonotype was detected many times. CDR3: CASSQPGPSIQYF. The CDR3 region has the DNA TGTGCCAGCAGCCAACCGGGGCCGTCCATTCAGTACTTC. The J gene is TRBJ2-4, the V gene TRBV4-2; D might be TRBD1 or TRBD2, each matching 5 bases. The V end lost 2 bases, the J end lost 9 bases, and 11 bases lay between the germline ends. In germline, CDR1 is LGHNA, CDR2 YNFKEQ. This CDR3 has 13 residues.

This clonotype was counted many times. The chain uses TRBV2 and TRBJ1-1; 7 bases are a match to TRBD1. This CDR3 has 14 amino acids. Per germline, CDR1 SNHLY and CDR2 FYNNEI. Trimming took 5 bases from V and 3 from J; bases not matched to a gene: 6. The CDR3, as DNA: TGTGCCAGCAGTACCCAGGGGGGGGACACTGAAGCTTTCTTT. This encodes CASSTQGGDTEAFF.

This clonotype was seen at least ten times. This chain connects TRBV6-1 to TRBJ2-1; 10 nucleotides agree with TRBD2. V was pared by 6 bases and J by 3 bases, with 5 bases of the junction left unmatched. CDR1 is MNHNS, CDR2 SASEGT, per germline. This CDR3 is 15 amino acids long. CDR3 in amino acids: CASSTASGSYNEQFF. The CDR3 DNA follows: TGTGCCAGCAGCACCGCTAGCGGGAGCTACAATGAGCAGTTCTTC.

This clonotype occurred many times. The chain couples TRBV11-2 to TRBJ2-4, with a weak D call TRBD2 (5 bases). The germline V and J ends were trimmed by 3 bases and 3 bases, with 6 bases remaining between them. Germline CDR1 and CDR2: SGHAT and FQNNGV. The CDR3 spans 13 residues. The CDR3 DNA sequence: TGTGCCAGCAGCTTGGGAGTCAAAAACATTCAGTACTTC. Protein sequence: CASSLGVKNIQYF.

This chain links TRBV7-2 with TRBJ2-2; 8 bases map to TRBD1. Per germline, CDR1 SGHTA and CDR2 FQGNSA. The CDR3 consists of 15 residues. V lost 5 bases to trimming and J lost 4 bases; unmatched junction nucleotides: 6. The CDR3 DNA follows: TGTGCCAGCAGCCCAGGACAGGGTTTCACCGGGGAGCTGTTTTTT. The encoded protein is CASSPGQGFTGELFF. The full variable domain, its missing parts supplied by reference TRBV7-2 and TRBJ2-2, is GAGVSQSPSNKVTEKGKDVELRCDPISGHTALYWYRQSLGQGLEFLIYFQGNSAPDKSGLPSDRFSAERTGGSVSTLTIQRTQQEDSAVYLCASSPGQGFTGELFFGEGSRLTVL.

This clonotype was picked up many times. J is TRBJ2-1 and V is TRBV2; D is unresolved. This CDR3 has 12 residues. Between the trimmed V and J ends, which lost 4 bases and 12 bases, there was a span of 13 bases. CDR1 and CDR2 (germline): SNHLY, FYNNEI. CDR3 in DNA: TGTGCCAGCAGTGTAGACGCCGGGTGGCAGTTCTTC. It yields the protein CASSVDAGWQFF.

The gene calls are TRBV5-1 and TRBJ1-2; 8 nucleotides agree with TRBD1. The length of the CDR3 is 16 residues. With V trimmed by 0 bases and J by 4 bases, 8 bases remained unmatched. Germline CDR1 SGHRS, CDR2 YFSETQ. The CDR3 DNA follows: TGCGCCAGCAGCTTGGGTTTAATCGGGACAGGCTATGGCTACACCTTC. As protein: CASSLGLIGTGYGYTF.

This clonotype was seen ten or more times. This sequence joins TRBV5-4 and TRBJ2-2, with D perhaps matching TRBD1 (6 bases). The ends were cut back, 3 bases at V and 8 bases at J, with 11 bases in the middle. This CDR3 contains 13 residues. Germline values: CDR1 SGHNT, CDR2 YYREEE (reference sequence). CDR3 nucleotide sequence: TGTGCCAGCAGCTCGTACAGGGAAGGGGAGCTGTTTTTT. Amino acids: CASSSYREGELFF.

This clonotype was counted at least ten times. The gene calls are TRBV6-5 and TRBJ2-3; TRBD2 matches at 13 bases. This CDR3 comprises 16 residues. V was pared by 5 bases and J by 4 bases, with 6 bases of the junction left unmatched. Per the germline V gene, CDR1 is MNHEY and CDR2 is SVGAGI. CDR3 residues: CASSLGTSGTSDTQYF. In nucleotides, the CDR3 is TGTGCCAGCAGTCTAGGGACTAGCGGGACCTCAGATACGCAGTATTTT.

This clonotype was counted between two and nine times. The chain links TRBV20-1 to TRBJ2-1; 9 bases fit TRBD2. After removal of 6 bases from V and 4 bases from J, the junction contained 7 bases not matched to a gene. The CDR3 has 14 residues. The germline gives CDR1 DFQATT, CDR2 SNEGSKA (reference sequence). The CDR3 reads CSAEYSGSYNEQFF. The CDR3 DNA follows: TGCAGTGCGGAGTATAGCGGGAGTTACAATGAGCAGTTCTTC.

This clonotype was counted a few times. The chain links TRBV6-2 or TRBV6-3 to TRBJ2-3; 8 bases align to TRBD2. This CDR3 has 14 amino acids. After removal of 6 bases from V and 10 bases from J, the junction contained 12 bases not matched to a gene. Germline-derived CDR1 and CDR2 are MNHEY and SVGEGT. CDR3 sequence reads: CASRSGGQRGAQYF. The CDR3 DNA reads as TGTGCCAGCAGGAGCGGGGGCCAACGTGGGGCGCAGTATTTT.

This clonotype came up a few times. The chain is built from TRBV5-1 and TRBJ2-1, with 10 bases lining up with TRBD2. Looked up from germline, CDR1 is SGHRS and CDR2 is YFSETQ. V trimming: 1 base; J trimming: 10 bases; junction bases outside the gene matches: 8. The CDR3 spans 15 residues. The CDR3 DNA follows: TGCGCCAGCAGCTTGTTGATAGCGGGGGGAAACGAGCAGTTCTTC. Translated, it gives CASSLLIAGGNEQFF.

Ten or more counts support this clonotype. The chain carries TRBV4-3 and TRBJ1-1; no reliable D call. The CDR3 extends over 13 amino acids. V was trimmed by 4 bases and J by 0 bases, leaving 6 bases between them. Per the germline V gene, CDR1 is LGHNA and CDR2 is YSLEER. DNA for the CDR3: TGCGCCAGCAGCCTGAACATGAACACTGAAGCTTTCTTT. Its protein product is CASSLNMNTEAFF.

This clonotype was picked up a small number of times. V gene TRBV20-1 combines with J gene TRBJ2-7, with 7 positions matching TRBD2. The germline V gene has CDR1 DFQATT and CDR2 SNEGSKA (reference sequence). The CDR3 has 14 amino acids. Germline trimming cut 5 bases from V and 0 bases from J; bases unmatched to any gene: 7. The CDR3 spells CSAHASGLSYEQYF. In DNA form, the CDR3 reads TGCAGTGCTCATGCTAGCGGACTCTCCTACGAGCAGTACTTC.

The chain uses TRBV6-2 or TRBV6-3 and TRBJ2-5; 9 bases map to TRBD1. Germline lookup yields CDR1 MNHEY and CDR2 SVGEGT. The CDR3 runs 14 residues. The V and J ends lost 6 bases and 5 bases, in that order; junction bases with no gene match: 7. CDR3 residues: CASRQQGARETQYF. Written as DNA, the CDR3 is TGTGCCAGCAGACAACAGGGGGCTCGGGAGACCCAGTACTTC.

This clonotype turned up a few times. The V and J genes are TRBV28 and TRBJ2-7, with TRBD1 as a possible D gene (6 bases). The CDR3 is 11 amino acids. V lost 9 bases and J lost 2, with 8 bases in between. Germline CDR1 and CDR2: MDHEN and SYDVKM. CDR3 amino acids: CASQGTYEQYF. As DNA, the CDR3 is TGTGCCAGTCAGGGGACCTACGAGCAGTACTTC.

This clonotype was seen only a few times. V is TRBV7-6 and J is TRBJ2-7, with TRBD1 as a possible D gene (5 bases). The CDR3 loop spans 13 amino acids. CDR1 is SGHVS, CDR2 FNYEAQ, per germline. Trimming shortened V by 3 bases and J by 3 bases, and 9 bases separated the two germline ends. CDR3 residues: CASSLGLGYEQYF. CDR3 nucleotides: TGTGCCAGCAGCTTGGGGCTGGGCTACGAGCAGTACTTC. The full variable domain, its missing parts supplied by reference TRBV7-6 and TRBJ2-7, is GAGVSQSPRYKVTKRGQDVALRCDPISGHVSLYWYRQALGQGPEFLTYFNYEAQQDKSGLPNDRFSAERPEGSISTLTIQRTEQRDSAMYRCASSLGLGYEQYFGPGTRLTVT.

The J gene is TRBJ2-3, the V gene TRBV20-1, with D perhaps matching TRBD1 (5 bases). V lost 0 bases to trimming and J lost 1 base, with 11 bases between them. The CDR3 consists of 15 residues. Per the germline V gene, CDR1 is DFQATT and CDR2 is SNEGSKA (reference sequence). The CDR3 sequence is CSARDFRRGTDTQYF. The CDR3 DNA reads TGCAGTGCTAGAGATTTCCGCAGGGGCACAGATACGCAGTATTTT.

This clonotype occurred many times. J is TRBJ1-1 and V is TRBV6-6; D not resolved. Germline loops: CDR1 MNHNY, CDR2 SVGAGI (reference sequence). The CDR3 loop spans 14 amino acids. V was cut by 7 bases and J by 5 bases, with 17 bases left in between. The DNA of the CDR3 is TGTGCCAGCATTCACTCCACGGCAGGAACTGAAGCTTTCTTT. Translated, it gives CASIHSTAGTEAFF.

At least ten counts were recorded for this clonotype. This chain links TRBV5-1 with TRBJ2-5; D call uncertain. The CDR3 has 15 amino acids. Germline V lookup: CDR1 SGHRS, CDR2 YFSETQ. V was shortened by 0 bases and J by 4 bases, with 13 bases between the two germline ends. The CDR3 loop reads CASSLAPWARETQYF. DNA of the CDR3: TGCGCCAGCAGCTTGGCCCCTTGGGCAAGAGAGACCCAGTACTTC.

Turning to this clonotype: This may come from a read error, since a much larger clone is one base off. The rearrangement links TRBV28 to TRBJ2-7; D is uncertain. CDR3 length: 13 residues. Trimming took 7 bases from V and 0 from J, leaving 10 bases between them. Germline CDR1 reads MDHEN; CDR2 reads SYDVKM. In DNA, the CDR3 is TGTGCCAGCAAGGTGGGAAGCTCCTACGAGCAGTACTTC. Protein product: CASKVGSSYEQYF.

The J gene is TRBJ1-6, the V gene TRBV3-1, with TRBD1 as a possible D gene (6 bases). The V gene lost 4 bases and the J gene lost 5 bases, with 15 bases spanning the gap. The CDR3 covers 16 residues. Per the germline V gene, CDR1 is LGHDT and CDR2 is YNNKEL (reference sequence). The CDR3 here is CASSPSLDSDNSPLHF. The CDR3 coding sequence is TGTGCCAGCAGCCCGTCGTTGGACAGTGATAATTCACCCCTCCACTTT.

This chain connects TRBV29-1 to TRBJ2-3; TRBD1 matches 9 bases. The CDR3 contains 17 residues. V gave up 4 bases and J gave up 4 bases; unmatched junction bases: 15. Germline CDR1 SQVTM, CDR2 ANQGSEA. The CDR3 sequence is CSVGWRSRGTGPDTQYF. In nucleotides, the CDR3 is TGCAGCGTTGGGTGGCGCAGTAGGGGGACAGGGCCAGATACGCAGTATTTT.